The next 8 T cell receptor beta chains were all read from a single sample in a study of Tregs in tolerant kidney transplant recipients. Generated by immunoSEQ multiplex PCR, the TCRdb table keeps only in-frame clones and is missing some. In the table there are about 52,000 clones, roughly nine tenths of which are singletons. The nonmyeloablative bone marrow transplants came from related graft donors, with transient mixed chimerism. The material was CD8+ T cells from blood (PBMCs), obtained 24 months after the transplant. These receptors were taken from a human patient who received a combined kidney and bone marrow transplant. Some T cells may possibly be graft donor cells.

On this clone: Other DNA sequences of this sample code for an identical CDR3. The chain employs TRBV5-5 and TRBJ1-6; D remains ambiguous. With 2 bases removed from V and 9 bases from J, the gap between germline ends came to 15 bases. The CDR3 contains 15 residues. In germline, CDR1 is SGHKS, CDR2 YYEKEE (reference sequence). CDR3 sequence: CASSFAYGVGSPLHF. As DNA, the CDR3 is TGTGCCAGCAGCTTTGCGTACGGGGTAGGTTCACCCCTCCACTTT.

This chain uses TRBV4-1 with TRBJ1-1; TRBD1 agrees at 9 bases. The CDR3 runs to 17 residues. Germline-derived CDR1 and CDR2 are MGHRA and YSYEKL. J lost 5 bases, V lost 4 bases, and 14 bases had no gene match. The CDR3 here is CASSLPPGTGKGTEAFF. The CDR3 DNA follows: TGCGCCAGCAGCCTACCCCCCGGGACAGGGAAAGGGACTGAAGCTTTCTTT.

The chain carries TRBV4-1 and TRBJ1-4, with 12 positions matching TRBD1. This CDR3 has 17 amino acids. Losses at the gene ends were 4 bases for V and 5 bases for J; bases not matched to a gene: 8. Germline CDR1 MGHRA, CDR2 YSYEKL. CDR3 bases: TGCGCCAGCAGCCCCCGGGACAGGGGGCCCCTAAATGAAAAACTGTTTTTT. Its protein is CASSPRDRGPLNEKLFF.

This clone was detected once. This sequence joins TRBV20-1 and TRBJ2-7; 8 bases are a match to TRBD2. After removal of 6 bases from V and 6 bases from J, the junction contained 4 bases not matched to a gene. This CDR3 region has 11 residues. Germline lookup yields CDR1 DFQATT and CDR2 SNEGSKA (reference sequence). CDR3 in DNA: TGCAGTGCAAACGGGAGGGGCGAGCAGTACTTC. Its translation is CSANGRGEQYF.

The rearrangement uses TRBV5-4 and TRBJ1-4, with 9 bases fitting TRBD1. The junction had 8 bases not matched to a gene; V was cut back by 4 bases and J by 7 bases. CDR3 length: 15 amino acids. CDR1 and CDR2 from the germline V gene are SGHNT and YYREEE (reference sequence). The CDR3 nucleotides read TGTGCCAGCAGCGTATATACAGGGGGCGGTGAAAAACTGTTTTTT. Protein: CASSVYTGGGEKLFF.

The CDR3, as DNA: TGTGCCAGCAGCTTAGCACTAGCGGGAGCGTCTTACGAGCAGTACTTC. It encodes CASSLALAGASYEQYF. The rearrangement uses TRBV13 and TRBJ2-7, with 11 nucleotides matching TRBD2. CDR1 and CDR2 from the germline V gene are PRHDT and FYEKMQ (reference sequence). The V segment lost 1 base and the J segment 4 bases; nucleotides outside the gene matches: 6. The CDR3 sequence is 16 residues long.

The chain's CDR3 is CASSKAGQGLKVDPEKLFF. In DNA form, the CDR3 reads TGTGCCAGCAGCAAAGCCGGACAGGGGCTTAAAGTAGATCCTGAAAAACTGTTTTTT. The chain recombines TRBV21-1 with TRBJ1-4; the D segment call TRBD1 is taken from the table without a DNA check. TRBV21-1 is marked as a pseudogene. The CDR3 length is 19 residues.

The chain uses TRBV7-9 and TRBJ2-7; D may be TRBD1 (6 bases). Trimming removed 2 bases at V and 2 bases at J, with 7 bases between. Germline assignment: CDR1 SEHNR and CDR2 FQNEAQ (reference sequence). CDR3 length: 13 residues. Here the CDR3 reads CASSLTGPYEQYF. DNA of the CDR3: TGTGCCAGCAGCTTAACAGGGCCCTACGAGCAGTACTTC.